This passage covers 3 T cell receptor beta chains from one sample sequenced in a study of PD-1 and CTLA-4 blockade in melanoma. Sequenced by immunoSEQ multiplex PCR; TCRdb stores in-frame clones only, minus some. The table shows about 32,000 clones, with about 87% occurring only once. The sample was CD8+ T cells from peripheral blood, taken from a patient given anti-PD-1 treatment. The receptors were gathered from a human donor with melanoma.

This chain connects TRBV6-5 to TRBJ1-2; 9 bases fit TRBD1. CDR1 is MNHEY and CDR2 is SVGAGI in the germline V gene. Germline trimming cut 1 base from V and 9 bases from J; bases unmatched to any gene: 6. This CDR3 is built from 14 residues. Here the CDR3 reads CASSYYGTGISYTF. The CDR3 coding sequence is TGTGCCAGCAGTTACTACGGGACAGGGATTAGCTACACCTTC.

The chain combines TRBV7-9 with TRBJ1-2, with TRBD1 as a possible D gene (5 bases). The CDR3 is made up of 17 amino acids. The germline V gene encodes CDR1 SEHNR and CDR2 FQNEAQ (reference sequence). V dropped 5 bases and J dropped 2 bases, with 21 bases sitting between them. CDR3 sequence: CASSRPTGTEKNYGYTF. CDR3 DNA sequence: TGTGCCAGCAGCCGCCCGACCGGGACGGAAAAAAACTATGGCTACACCTTC.

This chain joins TRBV3-1 (or the pseudogene TRBV3-2) and TRBJ1-1, with D unclear. CDR3 size: 13 residues. V was pared by 1 base and J by 2 bases, with 5 bases between. From germline, CDR1 is LGHDT and CDR2 YNNKEL (reference sequence). As DNA, the CDR3 is TGTGCCAGCAGCCAAGTCGTTAACACTGAAGCTTTCTTT. It encodes CASSQVVNTEAFF.